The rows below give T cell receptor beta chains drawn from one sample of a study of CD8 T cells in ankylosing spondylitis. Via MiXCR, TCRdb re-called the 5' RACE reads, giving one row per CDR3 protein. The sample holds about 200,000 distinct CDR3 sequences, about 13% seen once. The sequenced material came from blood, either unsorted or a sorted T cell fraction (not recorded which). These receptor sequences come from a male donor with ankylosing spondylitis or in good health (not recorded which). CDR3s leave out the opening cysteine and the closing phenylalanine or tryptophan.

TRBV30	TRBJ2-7	AWSVTAGGDYEQY
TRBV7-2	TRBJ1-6	ASSSGGHSPLH
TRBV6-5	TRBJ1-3	ASSYSRWGDTIY
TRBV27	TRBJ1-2	ASRGTGTNYGYT
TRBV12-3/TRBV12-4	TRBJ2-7	ASSLARPGDRYEQY
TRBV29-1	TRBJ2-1	SVEGYERAAYNEQF
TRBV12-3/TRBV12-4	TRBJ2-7	ASTSRDHYEQY
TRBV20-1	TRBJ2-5	SARDYLSAGLTQETQY
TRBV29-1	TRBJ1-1	SVIQAGIHEAF
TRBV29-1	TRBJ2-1	SASPDIGDEQF
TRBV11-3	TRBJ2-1	ASSASAGYEQF
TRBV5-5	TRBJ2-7	ASTFTPGQGFEY
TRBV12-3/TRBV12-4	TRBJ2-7	ASALGTGGYEQY
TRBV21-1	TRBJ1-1	ASSKAQGGYVTEAF
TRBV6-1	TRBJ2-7	ASFAVDEQY
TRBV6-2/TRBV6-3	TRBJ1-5	ASTYRENQPQH
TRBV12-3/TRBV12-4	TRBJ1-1	ASSNGGSTEAF
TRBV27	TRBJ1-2	ASSGQEAYGYT
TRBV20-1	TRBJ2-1	SARWDLGNEQF
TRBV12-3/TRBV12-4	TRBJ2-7	ASSSGQGESEQY
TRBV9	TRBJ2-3	ASRPLAGGGTDTQY
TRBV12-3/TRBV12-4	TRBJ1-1	AGSFVPGEAF
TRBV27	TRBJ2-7	ASSLKGTALYEQY
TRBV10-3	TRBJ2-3	AISFGGGQDTQY
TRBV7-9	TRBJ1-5	ASSFPYQPQH
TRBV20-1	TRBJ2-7	SASPTRGVYEQY
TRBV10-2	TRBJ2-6	ASSGGLADPGANVLT
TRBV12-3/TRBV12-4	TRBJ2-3	ASSRAGAEDTQY
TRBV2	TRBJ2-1	ASSEVTSGGPEEQF
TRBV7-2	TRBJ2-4	ASSSPFEIAKNIQY
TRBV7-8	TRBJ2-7	ASSSEGESYEQY
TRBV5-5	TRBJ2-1	ASSSLGVSYNEQF
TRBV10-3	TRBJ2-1	AISEWGTTNEQF
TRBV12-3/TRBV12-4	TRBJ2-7	ASSLDLIYEQY
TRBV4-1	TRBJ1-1	ASSQAGYLNTEAF
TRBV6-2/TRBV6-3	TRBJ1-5	ASSYTENQPQH
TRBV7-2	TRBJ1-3	ASSLTGFGNTIY
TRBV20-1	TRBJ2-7	SARGVLSDSEQY
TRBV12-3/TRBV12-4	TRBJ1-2	ASSLNGYNYGYT
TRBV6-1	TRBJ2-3	ASSYALNPGTDTQY
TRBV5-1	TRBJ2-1	ASSLYRGPVDNEQF
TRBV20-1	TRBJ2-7	SASAGDHSSYEQY
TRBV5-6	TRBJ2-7	ASSLRPNPYEQY
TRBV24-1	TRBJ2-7	ATRPTGTLGYEQY
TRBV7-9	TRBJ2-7	ASSSQGRSSSYEQY
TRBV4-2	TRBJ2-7	ASSPGTGESYEQY
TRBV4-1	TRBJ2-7	ASSQGFSTHYEQY
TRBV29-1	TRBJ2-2	SVETGGAGTGELF
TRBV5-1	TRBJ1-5	ASSRTGVGNQPQH
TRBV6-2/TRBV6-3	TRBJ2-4	ASSYGMGNIQY
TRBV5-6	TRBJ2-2	ASILGGENTGELF
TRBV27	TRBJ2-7	ASSLGGSGDEQY
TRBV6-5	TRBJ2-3	ASSLLRSGVPDTQY
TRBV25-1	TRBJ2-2	ASSEWKEPTGELF